The rows below give T cell receptor beta chains drawn from one sample of a study of blood T cell repertoires in COVID-19. Assay used: immunoSEQ multiplex PCR; TCRdb lists only in-frame clones, some missing. In the table there are fewer than 250,000 clones, less than 90% of which are singletons. The sample taken for sequencing was peripheral blood. All receptors derive from a man aged 25-45 years with acute or convalescent COVID-19. Each CDR3 is given with its conserved first and last residue. Each record gives: V gene, D gene, CDR3 length, J gene, CDR3 protein. A D gene is named only where the DNA matches it firmly.

TRBV28	TRBD2	15	TRBJ2-7	CASSTPGGLSYEQYF
TRBV12-3/TRBV12-4	NA	12	TRBJ1-1	CASSIDSLEAFF
TRBV15	TRBD1	16	TRBJ1-3	CATSPRTGRTGNTIYF
TRBV19	NA	16	TRBJ1-1	CASRERQEVINTEAFF
TRBV5-4	TRBD2	15	TRBJ2-1	CASSRTSGGGNEQFF
TRBV27	NA	17	TRBJ1-1	CASRLTRSTGLGTEAFF
TRBV5-4	TRBD2	17	TRBJ2-7	CASSSERSGSFSYEQYF
TRBV9	NA	14	TRBJ2-1	CASSPQTRRVEQFF
TRBV6-5	NA	15	TRBJ1-4	CASSYSGGGGEKLFF
TRBV27	NA	11	TRBJ1-2	CASRASGGYTF
TRBV4-2	NA	11	TRBJ2-7	CASSRHREQYF
TRBV5-1	NA	14	TRBJ2-1	CASSRDLSKDEQFF
TRBV28	TRBD2	18	TRBJ2-1	CASLGQGSWTSGFNEQFF
TRBV7-9	NA	15	TRBJ2-5	CASSLGAGIQETQYF
TRBV10-1	TRBD1	16	TRBJ2-7	CASSETTGGSTYEQYF
TRBV20-1	NA	11	TRBJ1-2	CSASLAGGYTF
TRBV28	TRBD2	16	TRBJ2-1	CASSPPMAGGINEQFF
TRBV6-5	NA	14	TRBJ1-1	CASSLHPQNTEAFF
TRBV6-5	TRBD1	15	TRBJ1-5	CATLGTGGAGQPQHF
TRBV9	TRBD2	15	TRBJ2-1	CASSGTSGSIGEQFF
TRBV6-5	NA	15	TRBJ1-3	CASSPDRYSGNTIYF
TRBV5-1	TRBD1	14	TRBJ2-1	CASSRGQGAGEQFF
TRBV27	NA	14	TRBJ2-7	CASSNKTDSYEQYF
TRBV27	NA	17	TRBJ2-7	CASSPDPDIGRKYEQYF
TRBV18	NA	16	TRBJ2-5	CASSPQALRLQETQYF
TRBV2	NA	14	TRBJ1-4	CASRWGGGDEKLFF
TRBV6-6	NA	13	TRBJ1-6	CASSSRNNSPLHF
TRBV21-1	NA	11	TRBJ2-7	CASTPGQGGYF
TRBV7-2	TRBD1	16	TRBJ2-1	CASSLEGTGGYNEQFF
TRBV11-2	TRBD1	15	TRBJ1-4	CASSPGQVYNEKLFF
TRBV6-5	NA	15	TRBJ1-1	CASSYSNRANTEAFF
TRBV7-9	TRBD1	15	TRBJ1-3	CASSLGRGRGNTIYF
TRBV20-1	NA	13	TRBJ1-1	CSASFSGGTEAFF
TRBV7-9	TRBD1	14	TRBJ1-3	CASSPGTGGNTIYF
TRBV28	NA	14	TRBJ1-2	CASRPQGVPLGYTF
TRBV5-4	TRBD1	15	TRBJ1-2	CASSSGQGFNYGYTF
TRBV27	NA	14	TRBJ2-2	CASRGYGIAGELFF
TRBV28	TRBD1	15	TRBJ1-5	CASSSPGQGTKPQHF
TRBV2	NA	15	TRBJ2-2	CASSESRTNTGELFF
TRBV12-3/TRBV12-4	NA	13	TRBJ1-2	CASSLGENYGYTF
TRBV6-1	TRBD1	15	TRBJ1-1	CASSESGTGDSEAFF
TRBV5-5	TRBD2	15	TRBJ2-1	CASSPGLAGGNEQFF
TRBV7-9	NA	14	TRBJ2-3	CATAAWARTDTQYF
TRBV10-3	NA	12	TRBJ1-2	CAAGQTRYGYTF
TRBV29-1	NA	15	TRBJ2-3	CSVRGTKTYTDTQYF
TRBV4-1	TRBD2	15	TRBJ2-1	CASRSTGGPINEQFF
TRBV2	TRBD2	19	TRBJ2-5	CASRHYLAAHRQKYETQYF
TRBV7-2	NA	16	TRBJ1-3	CASSFSDFPSGNTIYF
TRBV10-3	TRBD1	14	TRBJ2-7	CAISTRDSSYEQYF
TRBV6-4	NA	14	TRBJ2-3	CASSDGAGTDTQYF